This entry concerns a single T cell receptor (beta chain). Original processing methods: Estimates of nucleated cell counts were drawn from the amplification of reference gene primers. Profiled with immunoSEQ multiplex PCR; TCRdb holds only in-frame clones, not every one. D and trimming were read from the DNA, whereas the V and J calls and clone size are those reported in that table. The table shows fewer than 300,000 clones, with 85% to 90% occurring only once. Recruits, aged about 18 to 90 years, lived in 24 US areas. Recovered status in Cohort 3 required two negative PCRs, clearance, or symptom resolution. This sample was taken from a study of blood T cell repertoires in COVID-19. Looking at the study overall: Material from acute and convalescent COVID-19 was sourced from the United States, Italy and Spain.

The sequence came from a man aged 18 to 30 who had recovered from COVID-19. Sample: PBMCs or T cells enriched from blood (not recorded which).

The CDR3 loop is CASSEVWLAGDLEEETQYF. CDR3 DNA: TGTGCCAGTTCTGAGGTTTGGCTAGCGGGAGATTTGGAAGAGGAGACCCAGTACTTC. The chain is built from TRBV7-3 and TRBJ2-5, with 10 positions matching TRBD2. Germline V gene data show CDR1 as SGHTA and CDR2 as FQGTGA. The CDR3 loop spans 19 amino acids. The V and J ends lost 9 bases and 5 bases, in that order; junction bases with no gene match: 24.